This TCR beta chain appears in the sequencing data of a study of blood T cell repertoires in COVID-19. At the level of the study: Specimens from acute and convalescent COVID-19 originated in the United States, Italy and Spain.

This table comes from immunoSEQ multiplex PCR, and its TCRdb copy is limited to in-frame clones, with some not included. Found here are tens of thousands of clones, roughly 88% of them singletons; the top ten hold approximately 6.8%. The trim removed 6 bases at V and 4 bases at J, leaving 10 bases unmatched. CDR1 is SNHLY and CDR2 is FYNNEI in the germline V gene. The CDR3 extends over 15 amino acids. The rearrangement uses TRBV2 and TRBJ2-7, with 9 nucleotides matching TRBD2. What was sequenced was peripheral blood. This receptor was obtained from a woman in her sixties or seventies with acute or convalescent COVID-19. The CDR3 coding sequence is TGTGCCAGCAGGTATGAAGCGGGAGGAGGTTACGAGCAGTACTTC. Its protein product is CASRYEAGGGYEQYF.